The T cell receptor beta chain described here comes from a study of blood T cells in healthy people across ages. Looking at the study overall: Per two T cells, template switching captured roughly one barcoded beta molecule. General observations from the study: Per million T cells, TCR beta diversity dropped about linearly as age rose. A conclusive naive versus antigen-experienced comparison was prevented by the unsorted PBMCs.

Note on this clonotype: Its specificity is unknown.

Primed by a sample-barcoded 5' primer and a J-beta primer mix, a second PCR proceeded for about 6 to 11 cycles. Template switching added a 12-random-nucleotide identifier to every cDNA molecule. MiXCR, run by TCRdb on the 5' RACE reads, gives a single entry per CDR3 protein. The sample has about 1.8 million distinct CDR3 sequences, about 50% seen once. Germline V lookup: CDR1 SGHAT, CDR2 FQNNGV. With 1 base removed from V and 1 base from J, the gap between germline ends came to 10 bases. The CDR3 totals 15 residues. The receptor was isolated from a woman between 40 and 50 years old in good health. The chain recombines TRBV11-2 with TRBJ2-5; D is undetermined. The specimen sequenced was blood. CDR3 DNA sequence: TGTGCCAGCAGCTTAGCGTGGTTCCCCCAAGAGACCCAGTACTTC. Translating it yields CASSLAWFPQETQYF.